The 29 T cell receptor beta chains presented below share a single source sample, sequenced in a study of early T cells in non-severe SARS-CoV-2 infection. Each CDR3 protein gets one entry after TCRdb re-called the 5' RACE reads with MiXCR. The sample yields 60,000 to 70,000 distinct CDR3 sequences, more than 5.5% seen once. Sequencing used whole blood, obtained at baseline. The source of these receptors is an adult who was a healthcare worker with PCR-confirmed SARS-CoV-2 infection or an uninfected control (not recorded which).

This clonotype occurred many times. The chain couples TRBV28 to TRBJ1-6; D uncertain. CDR3 size: 14 residues. V was shortened by 6 bases and J by 4 bases, with 10 bases between the two germline ends. Per the germline V gene, CDR1 is MDHEN and CDR2 is SYDVKM. The CDR3 nucleotides are TGTGCCAGCAGGAGCACGGGATATAATTCACCCCTCCACTTT. Amino acids: CASRSTGYNSPLHF.

This clonotype was counted at least ten times. The chain links TRBV5-6 to TRBJ2-7; the D call may be TRBD1 or TRBD2 (6 bases each). This CDR3 region has 16 residues. Looked up from germline, CDR1 is SGHDT and CDR2 is YYEEEE. The V end lost 3 bases, the J end lost 0 bases, and 16 bases lay between the germline ends. CDR3 coding DNA: TGTGCCAGCAGCTCGGTGGGGGGCAGCAACTCCTACGAGCAGTACTTC. Protein product: CASSSVGGSNSYEQYF.

This clonotype was counted at least ten times. The chain joins TRBV20-1 to TRBJ2-5, with a weak D call TRBD2 (6 bases). V was cut by 5 bases and J by 5 bases, with 18 bases left in between. CDR1 and CDR2 from the germline V gene are DFQATT and SNEGSKA (reference sequence). The CDR3 is made up of 14 amino acids. The CDR3 region has the DNA TGCAGTGCTGCCCGGCTTGGGACTCGGGAGACCCAGTACTTC. Residues: CSAARLGTRETQYF.

The chain combines TRBV5-1 with TRBJ2-7; D gene unclear. V was trimmed by 0 bases and J by 0 bases, leaving 7 bases between them. CDR3 size: 14 residues. Germline V gene lookup returns CDR1 SGHRS and CDR2 YFSETQ. CDR3: CASSLGGYSYEQYF. The CDR3 nucleotides are TGCGCCAGCAGCTTGGGGGGATACTCCTACGAGCAGTACTTC. The whole variable domain, filled in from reference TRBV5-1 and TRBJ2-7, reads KAGVTQTPRYLIKTRGQQVTLSCSPISGHRSVSWYQQTPGQGLQFLFEYFSETQRNKGNFPGRFSGRQFSNSRSEMNVSTLELGDSALYLCASSLGGYSYEQYFGPGTRLTVT.

This clonotype came up a few times. The V and J genes are TRBV28 and TRBJ1-2; TRBD1 aligns across 7 bases. This CDR3 is 13 amino acids long. V shed 6 bases and J 4 bases; nucleotides not matched to a gene: 5. Looked up from germline, CDR1 is MDHEN and CDR2 is SYDVKM. CDR3 loop: CASSLDRSYGYTF. The CDR3 coding sequence is TGTGCCAGCAGCCTGGACAGGTCCTATGGCTACACCTTC.

Only a few counts were recorded for this clonotype. The chain links TRBV5-6 to TRBJ2-7; 9 nucleotides line up with TRBD2. Germline CDR1 SGHDT, CDR2 YYEEEE. V trimming: 4 bases; J trimming: 4 bases; junction bases outside the gene matches: 12. The CDR3 runs 16 residues. CDR3 in amino acids: CASSVNVGTSSYEQYF. The DNA of the CDR3 is TGTGCCAGCAGCGTAAATGTCGGGACTAGCAGTTACGAGCAGTACTTC.

As for this clonotype: At one of its ends the junction is not consistent with the germline gene, which may arise from a read error. The V and J genes are TRBV4-2 and TRBJ2-5, with D possibly TRBD2 on 7 matching bases. CDR1 is LGHNA and CDR2 is YNFKEQ in the germline V gene. This CDR3 has 13 residues. The CDR3 region is CASSQQIERDIHF. The CDR3, as DNA: TGTGCCAGCAGCCAACAGATTGAGCGGGACATCCACTTC.

This clonotype was seen a handful of times. The chain combines TRBV7-6 with TRBJ2-1, with 8 bases lining up with TRBD2. Germline CDR1 SGHVS, CDR2 FNYEAQ. Unmatched junction bases numbered 14, after V lost 5 bases and J lost 8 bases. CDR3 size: 16 residues. CDR3 region: CASSLGAGVGKYEQFF. The CDR3 bases are TGTGCCAGCAGCCTAGGAGCGGGAGTCGGGAAGTATGAGCAGTTCTTC.

With regard to this clonotype: It may be a read error: a sequence one base away is much more abundant. This sequence joins TRBV29-1 and TRBJ1-1, with a possible D match to TRBD1 (5 bases). Per germline, CDR1 SQVTM and CDR2 ANQGSEA. V shed 7 bases and J shed 3 bases, with 15 bases lying between them. The CDR3 is 13 residues long. Here the CDR3 reads CSGGRGRYTEAFF. The CDR3 nucleotides read TGCAGCGGGGGACGGGGCCGATACACTGAAGCTTTCTTT.

This clonotype has at least ten counts. CDR3 amino acids: CASSSGLAGVEEQYF. The CDR3 nucleotides are TGTGCCAGCAGCTCGGGACTAGCGGGAGTGGAAGAGCAGTACTTC. This chain links TRBV7-6 with TRBJ2-7; TRBD2 matches 14 bases. This CDR3 has 15 amino acids. V lost 4 bases and J lost 7; bases outside the gene matches: 6. Germline lookup yields CDR1 SGHVS and CDR2 FNYEAQ.

The table lists this clonotype with many counts. This chain connects TRBV20-1 to TRBJ2-7; the D call may be TRBD1 or TRBD2 (5 bases each). The V and J ends lost 4 bases and 3 bases respectively, with 13 bases between them. CDR1 and CDR2 from the germline V gene are DFQATT and SNEGSKA (reference sequence). The length of the CDR3 is 13 residues. CDR3 loop: CSATLGTDYEQYF. The DNA for the CDR3 is TGCAGTGCTACCCTGGGGACGGACTACGAGCAGTACTTC.

This clonotype showed up many times. This sequence joins TRBV7-9 and TRBJ2-5; 8 bases map to TRBD1. Germline assignment: CDR1 SEHNR and CDR2 FQNEAQ (reference sequence). J gave up 5 bases and V 5 bases, and 19 bases lay outside the gene matches. CDR3 length: 18 residues. CDR3 DNA sequence: TGTGCCAGCAGCCAGGACAGGGCCGACCCTCCACCGGGGGAGACCCAGTACTTC. Translating it yields CASSQDRADPPPGETQYF.

This chain uses TRBV6-1 with TRBJ1-1; no definite D call. The CDR3 loop spans 12 amino acids. V lost 4 bases, J lost 8 bases, and 11 bases lay in between. The germline V gene encodes CDR1 MNHNS and CDR2 SASEGT. In DNA form, the CDR3 reads TGTGCCAGCAGTGCCGCCTGGTCAGAAGCTTTCTTT. Its protein product is CASSAAWSEAFF.

This clonotype has ten or more counts. The rearrangement links TRBV28 to TRBJ1-1; 7 bases are a match to TRBD1. The CDR3 runs to 15 residues. V lost 5 bases and J lost 3; bases outside the gene matches: 9. Germline V lookup: CDR1 MDHEN, CDR2 SYDVKM. CDR3 protein: CASSPRQGGDTEAFF. CDR3 sequence (DNA): TGTGCCAGCAGTCCCAGACAGGGAGGGGACACTGAAGCTTTCTTT.

The sample holds many counts of this clonotype. The chain couples TRBV7-6 to TRBJ2-5; perhaps TRBD1 as D (5 bases). Trimming cost V 0 bases and J 5 bases, with 13 bases left between them. CDR1 SGHVS and CDR2 FNYEAQ come from the germline V gene. The CDR3 has 15 residues. CDR3: CASSLAQLGQETQYF. In DNA, the CDR3 is TGTGCCAGCAGCTTAGCGCAACTGGGGCAGGAGACCCAGTACTTC.

This clonotype was observed many times. The rearrangement links TRBV5-5 to TRBJ2-1; D remains unclear. V was trimmed by 3 bases and J by 8 bases, leaving 15 bases between them. This CDR3 has 14 amino acids. CDR1 is SGHKS and CDR2 is YYEKEE in the germline V gene (reference sequence). In nucleotides, the CDR3 is TGTGCCAGCAGCTCACGGCTAGGCGCGGATGAGCAGTTCTTC. The encoded protein is CASSSRLGADEQFF.

This clonotype has at least ten counts. V and J are TRBV12-3 or TRBV12-4 and TRBJ1-5, with D tentatively TRBD1 (6 bases). Trimming removed 1 base from V and 5 bases from J, with 9 bases in between. The CDR3 consists of 14 residues. The CDR3 nucleotides read TGTGCCAGCAGTTTAGAGGGGGGGCATCAGCCCCAGCATTTT. Protein sequence: CASSLEGGHQPQHF.

This clonotype has at least ten counts. This chain uses TRBV28 with TRBJ1-6; weak D call: TRBD1 (5 bases). Germline CDR1 and CDR2: MDHEN and SYDVKM. This CDR3 has 14 amino acids. V shed 7 bases and J shed 4 bases, with 11 bases lying between them. The DNA of the CDR3 is TGTGCCAGCACTCCCAGGGTTTATAATTCACCCCTCCACTTT. As protein: CASTPRVYNSPLHF.

DNA of the CDR3: TGTGCCAGCAGATGGGGGGCAGACACTGAAGCTTTCTTT. Residues: CASRWGADTEAFF. V gene TRBV27 combines with J gene TRBJ1-1, with TRBD1 as a possible D gene (6 bases). The V gene lost 6 bases and the J gene lost 3 bases, with 11 bases spanning the gap. The length of the CDR3 is 13 residues. In germline, CDR1 is MNHEY, CDR2 SMNVEV (reference sequence).

This clonotype was observed a few times. The V and J genes are TRBV28 and TRBJ2-1; 7 nucleotides match TRBD1. The CDR3 has 16 residues. The germline gives CDR1 MDHEN, CDR2 SYDVKM. V gave up 6 bases and J gave up 5 bases; unmatched junction bases: 13. CDR3 nucleotide sequence: TGTGCCAGCAGACCCTCCCGGGACAGCCTAAACAATGAGCAGTTCTTC. Translating gives CASRPSRDSLNNEQFF.

This clonotype was observed at least ten times. V is TRBV12-3 or TRBV12-4 and J is TRBJ2-4; 7 nucleotides match TRBD1. After removal of 6 bases from V and 2 bases from J, the junction contained 4 bases not matched to a gene. This CDR3 comprises 14 residues. CDR3 amino acids: CASSDRASKNIQYF. The CDR3 DNA follows: TGTGCCAGCAGCGACAGGGCGTCCAAAAACATTCAGTACTTC.

This clonotype was observed many times. The chain recombines TRBV6-1 with TRBJ1-5; tentative D call: TRBD1 (6 bases). The CDR3 runs 15 residues. From germline, CDR1 is MNHNS and CDR2 SASEGT. V lost 6 bases and J lost 0, with 12 bases in between. The CDR3 DNA sequence: TGTGCCAGCAGACCTGGGGGCCTTAGCAATCAGCCCCAGCATTTT. This gives the protein CASRPGGLSNQPQHF.

The V gene is TRBV7-6, the J gene TRBJ1-1; 9 nucleotides align to TRBD1. V was clipped by 5 bases and J by 7 bases; unmatched bases: 5. Germline values: CDR1 SGHVS, CDR2 FNYEAQ. The CDR3 covers 13 residues. CDR3 amino acids: CASSPGQGYEAFF. Written as DNA, the CDR3 is TGTGCCAGCAGCCCGGGACAGGGCTATGAAGCTTTCTTT.

This clonotype was picked up many times. The chain is built from TRBV5-1 and TRBJ2-6; 7 positions agree with TRBD1. The CDR3 is 16 amino acids. The V and J ends lost 1 base and 2 bases, in that order; junction bases with no gene match: 3. Germline V gene data show CDR1 as SGHRS and CDR2 as YFSETQ. In DNA form, the CDR3 reads TGCGCCAGCAGCTTGAGAGGGGGCGCTGGGGCCAACGTCCTGACTTTC. Amino acids: CASSLRGGAGANVLTF.

Many counts were recorded for this clonotype. This chain joins TRBV7-6 and TRBJ2-7, with D uncertain. This CDR3 is built from 13 residues. The germline CDR1 and CDR2 sequences are SGHVS and FNYEAQ. Trimming cost V 5 bases and J 2 bases, with 10 bases left between them. The CDR3 loop is CASSQRATYEQYF. The DNA for the CDR3 is TGTGCCAGCAGCCAGCGAGCAACCTACGAGCAGTACTTC.

The chain has TRBV11-2 and TRBJ1-3, with D maybe TRBD1 (5 bases). The CDR3 length is 17 residues. Germline CDR1 reads SGHAT; CDR2 reads FQNNGV. Trimming pared 0 bases from V and 4 bases from J, leaving 16 bases between. The CDR3 bases are TGTGCCAGCAGCTTAGATCTACGGACGGGGCACGGAAACACCATATATTTT. Amino acid sequence: CASSLDLRTGHGNTIYF.

This clonotype was recorded many times. The chain employs TRBV7-2 and TRBJ1-6; D perhaps matches TRBD1 (6 bases). Germline CDR1 and CDR2: SGHTA and FQGNSA. V lost 3 bases to trimming and J lost 9 bases, with 12 bases between them. The length of the CDR3 is 14 residues. The CDR3 sequence is CASSFKGESSPLHF. CDR3 DNA: TGTGCCAGCAGCTTTAAGGGGGAGAGTTCACCCCTCCACTTT.

A word on this clonotype: At one end, the junction sequence differs from germline, possibly due to a read error. V and J are TRBV4-1 and TRBJ2-6, with TRBD2 matching over 7 bases. The CDR3 is 17 amino acids. From germline, CDR1 is MGHRA and CDR2 YSYEKL. The CDR3: CASSLGSGNSGTNVLTF. For the CDR3, the DNA is TGCGCCAGCAGCCTGGGGAGCGGGAACTCTGGGACCAACGTCCTGACTTTC.

This clonotype occurred many times. The chain employs TRBV9 and TRBJ2-3, with D uncertain. This CDR3 spans 15 amino acids. The V gene lost 4 bases and the J gene lost 2 bases, with 14 bases spanning the gap. From germline, CDR1 is SGDLS and CDR2 YYNGEE. The CDR3 DNA reads as TGTGCCAGCAGCCCTAGGAGACAAAACACAGATACGCAGTATTTT. Translating gives CASSPRRQNTDTQYF.